This T cell receptor (beta chain) was sequenced in a study of blood T cells in healthy people across ages. PCR was performed a second time for roughly 7 to 12 cycles using a sample-barcoded 5' primer and a J-beta primer mix. TCRdb re-called the 5' RACE reads with MiXCR, one entry per CDR3 protein. Of under 800,000 distinct CDR3 sequences in the sample, roughly 43% were seen once. Turning to this clonotype: Its target is unknown.

The germline gives CDR1 MNHNS, CDR2 SASEGT. V dropped 1 base and J dropped 5 bases, with 12 bases sitting between them. This CDR3 has 15 amino acids. General study points: Considered underestimates were the diversity estimates obtained from one million T cells. Roughly linearly, TCR beta diversity per million T cells fell as age increased.

Healthy individuals of Caucasian origin from Russia, aged about 6 to 95, served as donors. Each sample yielded at least 5.5 micrograms of PBMC total RNA. Sequenced input: blood. The clonotype was recovered from a woman aged 55 to 70 in good health. V is TRBV6-1 and J is TRBJ1-5; possibly TRBD1 for D (5 bases). The CDR3 bases are TGTGCCAGCAGTGAAGAGGGGTTGATGGATCAGCCCCAGCATTTT. Its translation is CASSEEGLMDQPQHF.